Described below is a single T cell receptor beta chain sequence and its context. What this receptor recognizes is not known. Nothing much larger sits one base from this clone, and base qualities are not available. The library came from 5' RACE. Sequencing instrument: Illumina HiSeq 2500. A second PCR of about 7 to 12 cycles was run with a J-beta primer mix and a sample-barcoded 5' primer. Each TCR beta cDNA molecule received a unique molecular identifier from a template-switch 5' adaptor carrying 12 random nucleotides. At least 2.5 million CDR3-containing paired-end reads were obtained from each sample. The Mint cDNA synthesis kit, primed by a TRBC-specific oligonucleotide, was used to synthesize first-strand cDNA from all RNA. Following uracil-DNA glycosylase treatment, all cDNA underwent a first 18-cycle PCR with the universal primers M1SS and BC2_uni_R. Per the original workflow: Normalization of each sample was performed by random selection of 1 million high-quality reads, each carrying a distinct molecular identifier. Instead of being binned into consensus sequences, reads with shared molecular identifiers were discarded. MiTCR, run with a Q25 quality threshold and the strictest error-elimination algorithm, handled CDR3 identification, clonotype clustering and error correction. A nonparametric unseen species model with Euler transformation was used to estimate a lower bound on total TCR beta diversity. In TCRdb, the public reads were trimmed at Q25 with fastp and aligned with MiXCR, with productive beta chains retained. Identical CDR3 protein sequences are pooled into one entry, listed with their most common genes and DNA. Clone size and V and J calls follow TCRdb, not the original study. This sample comprises 800,000 to 900,000 distinct CDR3 sequences, 62% of them detected only once. About 30% of the sample goes to the ten largest clones.

Donors were 39 systemically healthy Caucasian individuals from Russia aged roughly 6 to 90 years. Each donor gave roughly 9 milliliters of peripheral blood, drawn into EDTA-treated Vacutainer tubes. PBMCs were isolated by Ficoll-Paque density-gradient centrifugation, with at least 6 million obtained per sample. Trizol reagent was used to extract total RNA from the PBMCs, yielding at least 5 micrograms per sample. For every donor, flow cytometry on a PBMC aliquot measured the percentage of naive CD45RAhigh/CD27high T cells. The source of the sample is a study of blood T cells in healthy people across ages (dated by TCRdb to 2015 to 2017). A note on the overall study: In model experiments, template switching captured about one uniquely barcoded TCR beta cDNA molecule for every two T cells. To avoid experimental bias, donors of different ages were distributed randomly across sequencing lanes. Using deep sequencing normalized with unique cDNA molecular identifiers, the study measured how TCR beta repertoire diversity changes with age. For two donors (one aged 18 to 30 and one aged 80 or older), the study analyzed two additional independent replicas of 1 million unique cDNA reads from the same blood draw. The donors were divided into four age groups: young (average about 15 years), middle-aged (almost 40), aged (approximately 59) and long-lived (82). The paper as a whole reports these results and caveats: Compared with the aged group, the long-lived group had more naive CD4+ T cells, fewer expanded clones and increased TCR diversity, suggesting age selection. Observed TCR beta diversity correlated strongly with the percentage of naive T cells measured by flow cytometry. Conclusive comparison of naive and antigen-experienced compartments was prevented by the profiling of bulk unsorted PBMCs. Observed TCR beta diversity per million T cells fell roughly linearly with age, and a significant reduction was already apparent by age approximately 41. Donor CMV infection status was unknown, potentially confounding age-related changes in expanded clonotypes. Estimates of total diversity based on one million sequenced T cells were regarded as lower bounds and as underestimates.

The germline ends are 15 bases apart after V is trimmed by 2 bases and J by 5 bases. CDR1 and CDR2 are read off the germline V gene (reference sequence) as MNHEY and SMNVEV. Counted from cysteine to phenylalanine, this CDR3 has 15 amino acids. Only the CDR3 DNA stays, 45 bases, in frame from base 1. The sample comprised blood. The receptor's source is a man aged 25-40 years in good health. This receptor chain uses TRBV27 and TRBJ1-2; perhaps TRBD1 is the D gene, with 5 bases matching. The CDR3: CASSLGDPVPYGYTF. The DNA sequence follows: TGTGCCAGCAGTTTAGGGGACCCCGTTCCTTATGGCTACACCTTC.